One sample yielded the 28 T cell receptor beta chains listed below, sequenced in a study of radiotherapy plus CTLA-4 blockade in lung cancer (dated 2018 in TCRdb). The method behind the library was the immunoSEQ multiplex PCR assay. In TCRdb, the immuneACCESS table is reduced to in-frame sequences with V and J assigned. These tables do not hold every clone; where another copy was compared, an unresolved V gene accounts for under half, and the others remain unexplained. The sample records tens of thousands of clones, 79% of which are singletons. Of the sample, roughly 10% is held by the ten largest clones. Sequencing was performed on peripheral blood, taken from a patient treated with radiotherapy plus ipilimumab. The receptors originated from a human donor with non-small cell lung cancer who had a complete response to radiotherapy plus ipilimumab.

This chain links TRBV5-4 with TRBJ1-2; 8 nucleotides align to TRBD1. Germline assignment: CDR1 SGHNT and CDR2 YYREEE (reference sequence). Losses at the gene ends were 0 bases for V and 6 bases for J; bases not matched to a gene: 1. CDR3 length: 13 amino acids. The CDR3 DNA reads as TGTGCCAGCAGCTTGGCACAGGGGGATGGCTACACCTTC. This codes for CASSLAQGDGYTF.

The chain combines TRBV29-1 with TRBJ1-2; 9 bases match TRBD1. The CDR3 is 14 amino acids. J was trimmed by 6 bases and V by 5 bases; bases with no gene match: 10. The V gene's germline CDR1 is SQVTM and CDR2 ANQGSEA. The CDR3 bases are TGCAGCGTTTCTGGTGACAGGGGGAAACATGGCTACACCTTC. Translated, it gives CSVSGDRGKHGYTF.

The chain carries TRBV18 and TRBJ2-1; D remains unclear. V lost 4 bases and J 10 bases, leaving 14 bases between the germline ends. The germline gives CDR1 KGHSH, CDR2 LQKENI. The CDR3 runs to 13 residues. This CDR3 reads CASSHGPPKEQFF. CDR3 bases: TGTGCCAGCTCACACGGACCTCCCAAGGAGCAGTTCTTC.

The V call is TRBV14, the J call TRBJ2-2; D is possibly TRBD1 or TRBD2 (5 bases each). V lost 4 bases and J 5 bases, leaving 17 bases between the germline ends. The CDR3 loop spans 16 amino acids. Germline V gene lookup returns CDR1 SGHDN and CDR2 FVKESK. DNA of the CDR3: TGTGCCAGCAGCCTCCACTCGGGACGCAAAACCGGGGAGCTGTTTTTT. This encodes CASSLHSGRKTGELFF.

The rearrangement joins TRBV6-6 to TRBJ2-1; tentative D call: TRBD2 (6 bases). Germline V lookup: CDR1 MNHNY, CDR2 SVGAGI (reference sequence). The length of the CDR3 is 16 residues. V dropped 2 bases and J dropped 5 bases, with 16 bases sitting between them. The CDR3 protein is CASSYRQRVDHNEQFF. The CDR3, as DNA: TGTGCCAGCAGTTACCGGCAGCGGGTAGATCACAATGAGCAGTTCTTC.

This clone was seen only once. V usage is TRBV12-5 and J usage is TRBJ1-1; 8 bases agree with TRBD1. V gave up 6 bases and J gave up 1 base; unmatched junction bases: 1. This CDR3 has 13 amino acids. Per the germline V gene, CDR1 is LGHNT and CDR2 is FRNRAP. CDR3 coding DNA: TGTGCTAGTGGGGACAGGGAGAACACTGAAGCTTTCTTT. Protein product: CASGDRENTEAFF. The full variable domain, rest sourced from reference TRBV12-5 and TRBJ1-1, is DARVTQTPRHKVTEMGQEVTMRCQPILGHNTVFWYRQTMMQGLELLAYFRNRAPLDDSGMPKDRFSAEMPDATLATLKIQPSEPRDSAVYFCASGDRENTEAFFGQGTRLTVV.

The rearrangement joins TRBV11-3 to TRBJ2-7, with 7 bases matching TRBD1. The germline V gene has CDR1 SGHNT and CDR2 YENEEA. The length of the CDR3 is 14 residues. V lost 5 bases, J lost 2 bases, and 6 bases stayed unmatched. As DNA, the CDR3 is TGTGCCAGCAGCATCCGGGACAGTCCCTACGAGCAGTACGTC. Translation: CASSIRDSPYEQYV.

The chain has TRBV2 and TRBJ1-2; 7 nucleotides agree with TRBD1. V trimming: 4 bases; J trimming: 4 bases; junction bases outside the gene matches: 6. Germline lookup yields CDR1 SNHLY and CDR2 FYNNEI. This CDR3 is built from 14 residues. The CDR3 DNA reads as TGTGCCAGCAGTGCTAGACAGGGAATCTATGGCTACACCTTC. Translating it yields CASSARQGIYGYTF.

J is TRBJ1-5 and V is TRBV30, with TRBD1 matching 9 bases. V gave up 5 bases and J gave up 2 bases; unmatched junction bases: 4. Germline V gives CDR1 GTSNPN, CDR2 SVGIG (reference sequence). The length of the CDR3 is 14 residues. CDR3 protein: CAWARTGGNQPQHF. CDR3 coding DNA: TGTGCCTGGGCGAGGACAGGGGGCAATCAGCCCCAGCATTTT. Together with reference TRBV30 and TRBJ1-5, the CDR3 gives the full variable domain: SQTIHQWPATLVQPVGSPLSLECTVEGTSNPNLYWYRQAAGRGLQLLFYSVGIGQISSEVPQNLSASRPQDRQFILSSKKLLLSDSGFYLCAWARTGGNQPQHFGDGTRLSIL.

The V gene is TRBV7-8, the J gene TRBJ1-5; TRBD1 might be the D (5 bases). The CDR3 covers 14 residues. Germline CDR1 reads SGHVS; CDR2 reads FQNEAQ. V gave up 3 bases and J gave up 7 bases, with 13 bases separating them. The CDR3 nucleotides are TGTGCCAGCAGCTTCCCAGGGATTGGACAGCCCCAGCATTTT. This translates into CASSFPGIGQPQHF.

The rearrangement links TRBV15 to TRBJ1-1; TRBD1 might be the D (5 bases). Between the trimmed V and J ends, which lost 6 bases and 0 bases, there was a span of 11 bases. The CDR3 is 14 residues long. Germline assignment: CDR1 LNHNV and CDR2 YYDKDF (reference sequence). CDR3 sequence (DNA): TGTGCCACCAGGGGGGATCTAATGAACACTGAAGCTTTCTTT. It specifies CATRGDLMNTEAFF. The whole variable domain, filled in from reference TRBV15 and TRBJ1-1, reads DAMVIQNPRYQVTQFGKPVTLSCSQTLNHNVMYWYQQKSSQAPKLLFHYYDKDFNNEADTPDNFQSRRPNTSFCFLDIRSPGLGDTAMYLCATRGDLMNTEAFFGQGTRLTVV.

The J gene is TRBJ1-5, the V gene TRBV4-3; TRBD1 matches at 7 bases. CDR1 and CDR2 (germline): LGHNA, YSLEER. V shed 0 bases and J 0 bases; nucleotides not matched to a gene: 5. The length of the CDR3 is 17 residues. The CDR3, as DNA: TGCGCCAGCAGCCAAGATTACACAGGGGCTAGCAATCAGCCCCAGCATTTT. It is translated as CASSQDYTGASNQPQHF.

The rearrangement joins TRBV9 to TRBJ2-2, with TRBD1 matching over 9 bases. Germline V gene sequence: CDR1 SGDLS, CDR2 YYNGEE. This CDR3 is built from 14 residues. J gave up 7 bases and V 3 bases, and 4 bases lay outside the gene matches. CDR3 in DNA: TGTGCCAGCAGCGCGGGACAGGGTATCGGGGAGCTGTTTTTT. Residues: CASSAGQGIGELFF.

This clone was counted between two and nine times. The V and J genes are TRBV4-3 and TRBJ1-5; D ambiguous. This CDR3 comprises 13 residues. Germline V lookup: CDR1 LGHNA, CDR2 YSLEER. Trimming pared 1 base from V and 4 bases from J, leaving 5 bases between. Here the CDR3 DNA reads TGCGCCAGCAGCCAAGGATTAAATCAGCCCCAGCATTTT. Its translation is CASSQGLNQPQHF.

The chain employs TRBV5-4 and TRBJ2-1, with no clear D. V gave up 3 bases and J gave up 8 bases, with 6 bases separating them. Germline V CDR1 and CDR2: SGHNT, YYREEE (reference sequence). The CDR3 contains 11 residues. CDR3 in amino acids: CASSSPYEQFF. For the CDR3, the DNA is TGTGCCAGCAGCTCCCCCTATGAGCAGTTCTTC.

This rearrangement joins TRBV5-5 to TRBJ2-3; 8 nucleotides agree with TRBD2. V dropped 4 bases and J dropped 3; count of bases not matched to a gene: 13. The CDR3 is 17 residues long. The germline V gene has CDR1 SGHKS and CDR2 YYEKEE (reference sequence). The CDR3: CASSRPTAGVQTDTQYF. Written as DNA, the CDR3 is TGTGCCAGCAGCCGCCCCACAGCGGGAGTTCAAACAGATACGCAGTATTTT.

The rearrangement joins TRBV11-3 to TRBJ2-7; the match to TRBD2 covers 13 bases. Trimming cost V 4 bases and J 6 bases; bases outside gene matches: 6. Germline CDR1 and CDR2: SGHNT and YENEEA. The length of the CDR3 is 15 residues. CDR3 in amino acids: CASSSGLAGVSEQYV. CDR3 nucleotide sequence: TGTGCCAGCAGCTCCGGACTAGCGGGAGTGTCCGAGCAGTACGTC.

Only a few counts were recorded for this clone. This sequence joins TRBV13 and TRBJ2-1, with TRBD2 matching 9 bases. This CDR3 contains 12 residues. The V gene's germline CDR1 is PRHDT and CDR2 FYEKMQ (reference sequence). The V gene end was trimmed by 1 base and the J gene end by 15 bases; junction bases not matched to a gene: 4. This chain's CDR3 is CASSLEGTSLFF. For the CDR3, the DNA is TGTGCCAGCAGCTTAGAGGGGACTAGCTTGTTCTTC.

This clone has a handful of counts. This sequence joins TRBV6-1 and TRBJ1-5; 7 bases line up with TRBD1. V was pared by 6 bases and J by 6 bases, with 8 bases of the junction left unmatched. This CDR3 has 14 residues. Germline lookup yields CDR1 MNHNS and CDR2 SASEGT. CDR3 protein: CASRVDRDGQPQHF. CDR3 in DNA: TGTGCCAGCAGAGTCGACAGGGATGGTCAGCCCCAGCATTTT.

This clone is deemed medium-sized. The chain combines TRBV19 with TRBJ1-2; D is perhaps TRBD1 (6 bases). Trimming cost V 5 bases and J 9 bases, with 13 bases left between them. Germline CDR1 LNHDA, CDR2 SQIVND (reference sequence). This CDR3 comprises 12 residues. CDR3 sequence (DNA): TGTGCCAGTAGTCTCGGCAGGGGAAGCTACACCTTC. Amino acids: CASSLGRGSYTF.

This clone has just one count. The rearrangement uses TRBV2 and TRBJ2-1, with 9 positions matching TRBD2. Trimming cost V 6 bases and J 3 bases; bases outside gene matches: 3. There are 14 residues in the CDR3. Germline CDR1 reads SNHLY; CDR2 reads FYNNEI. The CDR3 DNA reads TGTGCCAGCAGACCGACTAGCGGCTACAATGAGCAGTTCTTC. This sequence encodes CASRPTSGYNEQFF.

This clone was seen just once. J is TRBJ2-3 and V is TRBV29-1, with a tentative D call TRBD1 (5 bases). The V gene's germline CDR1 is SQVTM and CDR2 ANQGSEA. The CDR3 is made up of 13 amino acids. The V gene lost 5 bases and the J gene lost 6 bases, with 15 bases spanning the gap. CDR3 sequence (DNA): TGCAGCGTTCCCCAGGGTCCGTGGGATACGCAGTATTTT. It encodes CSVPQGPWDTQYF.

This chain uses TRBV29-1 with TRBJ2-5; D gene ambiguous. Trimming left V 7 bases short and J 1 base short, with 19 bases between. CDR3 length equals 15 residues. Germline CDR1 reads SQVTM; CDR2 reads ANQGSEA. In nucleotides, the CDR3 is TGCAGCGCCTCGACACTGGGTTTGGGCCAAGAGACCCAGTACTTC. Translation gives CSASTLGLGQETQYF.

Only one count was recorded for this clone. The chain carries TRBV6-1 and TRBJ2-3; 11 nucleotides align to TRBD2. V dropped 1 base and J dropped 5; count of bases not matched to a gene: 8. CDR1 and CDR2 from the germline V gene are MNHNS and SASEGT. CDR3 length: 17 residues. CDR3 residues: CASSEVSSGRGGDTQYF. The CDR3 nucleotides are TGTGCCAGCAGTGAAGTTAGTAGCGGGAGGGGAGGAGATACGCAGTATTTT.

The CDR3: CASSRRRNTEAFF. CDR3 sequence (DNA): TGTGCCAGCAGTCGCAGACGGAACACTGAAGCTTTCTTT. V gene TRBV6-5 combines with J gene TRBJ1-1; D remains unclear. This CDR3 region has 13 residues. V was cut by 5 bases and J by 1 base, with 8 bases left in between. Per germline, CDR1 MNHEY and CDR2 SVGAGI.

The rearrangement joins TRBV7-2 to TRBJ2-3; D remains ambiguous. Germline V gives CDR1 SGHTA, CDR2 FQGNSA. The CDR3 contains 15 residues. V shed 5 bases and J shed 0 bases, with 12 bases lying between them. DNA of the CDR3: TGTGCCAGCAGCCTCCGGAGTTTTAGCACAGATACGCAGTATTTT. Translated, it gives CASSLRSFSTDTQYF.

This chain links TRBV30 with TRBJ1-2; no firm D call. There are 10 residues in the CDR3. V lost 1 base, J lost 5 bases, and 2 bases lay in between. Per germline, CDR1 GTSNPN and CDR2 SVGIG (reference sequence). CDR3 DNA: TGTGCCTGGAGTGGATATGGCTACACCTTC. It yields the protein CAWSGYGYTF.

This clone occurred a few times. This chain joins TRBV5-4 and TRBJ1-2; possibly TRBD1 for D (5 bases). Trimming cost V 4 bases and J 3 bases, with 16 bases left between them. Germline V gene lookup returns CDR1 SGHNT and CDR2 YYREEE (reference sequence). The CDR3 consists of 15 residues. The CDR3: CASSSGAENYYGYTF. DNA of the CDR3: TGTGCCAGCAGCAGCGGGGCCGAAAATTACTATGGCTACACCTTC.